The clone carrying this T cell receptor beta chain has only a few counts. The antigen remains unidentified. At one of its ends the junction is not consistent with the germline gene, which may arise from a read error. The data stem from a study of liver allograft versus peripheral blood T cells. Study information: Blood and transplanted-liver T cell receptor repertoires from recipients were compared. Whole-study results and caveats: Intragraft T cell receptor repertoires of liver allografts were reported to differ from peripheral blood repertoires.

The CDR3 runs 11 residues. Germline V gene lookup returns CDR1 MNHEY and CDR2 SVGAGI. Each CDR3 protein gets one entry after TCRdb re-called the reads with MiXCR. The data hold 9,000 to 13,000 distinct CDR3 sequences, with 20% to 25% observed a single time. This clonotype originated in a human patient who had a liver transplant. Certain T cells may be donor cells from the graft. V gene TRBV6-5 combines with J gene TRBJ1-3, with D possibly being TRBD1 (6 bases). DNA of the CDR3: TGTGCCAGCAGTTCTCGGGACATCCGAAATTTT. This codes for CASSSRDIRNF.